This T cell receptor beta chain was captured in a study of tumor and adjacent non-tumor tissue in lung cancer. The wider study: The patients, 10 to 11 men and 4 or 5 women, were about 30 to 85 with stage I to III disease.

No cell sorting was done before RNA was extracted from the tissue. Distant lung tissue was collected more than 3 cm away from the tumor edge. On this clonotype: What it binds is not known. A much larger clone differs from this one at a single base, so this may be a read error.

The CDR3 has 14 amino acids. The germline V gene encodes CDR1 MNHEY and CDR2 SVGEGT. Study-level findings and limits: Patients with more diverse tumor TCRs had worse survival. Normal lung showed higher cumulative top 100 clone frequency than tumor. Significantly higher TCR diversity was found in tumor than normal lung.

Three rounds of nested PCR, following a modified ARM-PCR protocol, produced the TCRbeta library. MiXCR, run by TCRdb on the multiplex PCR reads, gives a single entry per CDR3 protein. The sample holds 100,000 or so distinct CDR3 sequences, less than 75% seen once. The clonotype comes from a man younger than 45 with non-small cell lung cancer. The chain combines TRBV6-2 or TRBV6-3 with TRBJ1-1, with D maybe TRBD1 (5 bases). Sequenced material: distant non-tumor lung tissue. The DNA of the CDR3 is TGTGCCAGCAGTTACGGAGGGGTGAACACTGAAACTTTCTTT. It is translated as CASSYGGVNTETFF.